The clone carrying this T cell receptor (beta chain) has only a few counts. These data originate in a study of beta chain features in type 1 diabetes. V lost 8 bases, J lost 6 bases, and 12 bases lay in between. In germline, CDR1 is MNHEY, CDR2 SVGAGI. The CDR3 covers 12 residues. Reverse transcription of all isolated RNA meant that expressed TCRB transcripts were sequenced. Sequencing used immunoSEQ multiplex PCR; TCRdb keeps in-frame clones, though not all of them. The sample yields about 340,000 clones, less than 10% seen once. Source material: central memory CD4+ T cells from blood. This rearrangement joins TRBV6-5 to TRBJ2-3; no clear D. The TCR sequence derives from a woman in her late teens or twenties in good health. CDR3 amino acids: CASRSDGDTQYF. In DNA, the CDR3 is TGTGCCAGCCGATCGGATGGGGATACGCAGTATTTT.